This is a list of T cell receptor beta chains from one sample in a study of cytomegalovirus exposure and HLA in healthy donors. Sequencing was performed with immunoSEQ multiplex PCR; in TCRdb, only in-frame clones are kept and a portion is missing. Its listing shows about 99,000 clones. Input material: PBMCs. The receptor source for this set is a man in his forties in good health and CMV-seronegative. Each CDR3 is given with its conserved first and last residue. The order of the fields is D gene, V gene, J gene, CDR3 length, CDR3 DNA, CDR3 protein. The D gene is left open where the match is weak.

>TRBD1|TRBV18|TRBJ1-1|15
TGTGCCAGCTCACCGCGGACAGGGATGAACACTGAAGCTTTCTTT
CASSPRTGMNTEAFF
>NA|TRBV19|TRBJ2-1|15
TGTGCCAGTAGTTGGGCCGGGACTCGGAACAATGAGCAGTTCTTC
CASSWAGTRNNEQFF
>TRBD1|TRBV4-3|TRBJ2-1|15
TGCGCCAGCAGCGCCGGGACAGCCCTGAACAATGAGCAGTTCTTC
CASSAGTALNNEQFF
>TRBD1|TRBV19|TRBJ2-3|15
TGTGCCAGTACCTCGGGGACAGGGAGAAGGGATACGCAGTATTTT
CASTSGTGRRDTQYF
>TRBD2|TRBV5-1|TRBJ2-7|15
TGCGCCAGCAGCTTGGCGGCTAGCGGGACCTACGAGCAGTACTTC
CASSLAASGTYEQYF
>NA|TRBV10-2|TRBJ2-1|17
TGCGCCAGCAGTGAGTCGACGCAACTAGCCTTTTTAAATGAGCAGTTCTTC
CASSESTQLAFLNEQFF
>TRBD2|TRBV9|TRBJ2-2|18
TGTGCCAGCAGCGTAGCGTCCTGGTCTAGCGGGAGTAGCGGGGAGCTGTTTTTT
CASSVASWSSGSSGELFF
>TRBD1|TRBV30|TRBJ2-7|18
TGTGCCTGGAGGTCCGGGACAGGCAGCGTTTCGGCCTCCTACGAGCAGTACTTC
CAWRSGTGSVSASYEQYF
>TRBD1|TRBV5-4|TRBJ2-3|16
TGTGCCAGCAGCCCCGGACAGGCAAATAGCGCAGATCCGCAGTATTTT
CASSPGQANSADPQYF
>TRBD1|TRBV9|TRBJ1-1|15
TGTGCCAGCAGCCTCCAGGGACAGAGGAACACTGAAGCTTTCTTT
CASSLQGQRNTEAFF
>NA|TRBV12-2|TRBJ2-1|17
TGTGCAAGTCGCCTAGGGAGCGGTCCGAGCTCCTACAATGAGCAGTTCTTC
CASRLGSGPSSYNEQFF
>NA|TRBV6-5|TRBJ1-4|14
TGTGCCAGCAGGCCGACTTCAACTAATGAAAAACTGTTTTTT
CASRPTSTNEKLFF
>NA|TRBV15|TRBJ1-5|19
TGTGCCACCAGCAGAGATATGGGGCCAGAACTATATAGCAATCAGCCCCAGCATTTT
CATSRDMGPELYSNQPQHF
>NA|TRBV5-1|TRBJ1-1|17
TGCGCCAGCAGCTTGCGTGACAATACCTTTATGAACACTGAAGCTTTCTTT
CASSLRDNTFMNTEAFF
>NA|TRBV4-3|TRBJ2-7|13
TGCGCCAGCAGCCAAAGATCCGGCTACGAGCAGTACTTC
CASSQRSGYEQYF
>NA|TRBV5-6|TRBJ2-3|16
TGTGCCAGCAGCTTCGACAGACAGGCCTACACAGATACGCAGTATTTT
CASSFDRQAYTDTQYF
>NA|TRBV5-1|TRBJ2-5|16
TGCGCCAGCAGCTTGGCCCCTACAGGGAAGACAGAGACCCAGTACTTC
CASSLAPTGKTETQYF
>TRBD1|TRBV4-1|TRBJ1-5|17
TGCGCCAGCAGCCAAGATCCTTCGACAGGGGGGAATCAGCCCCAGCATTTT
CASSQDPSTGGNQPQHF
>NA|TRBV5-1|TRBJ1-3|18
TGCGCCAGCAGCTTGGGCCACCTACAGGAGTCCTCTGGAAACACCATATATTTT
CASSLGHLQESSGNTIYF
>NA|TRBV30|TRBJ2-2|15
TGTGCCTGGAGTGTCTGGCAGGATTACACCGGGGAGCTGTTTTTT
CAWSVWQDYTGELFF
>TRBD1|TRBV5-4|TRBJ2-7|14
TGTGCCAGCAGCGGGGGGACAGGGACCTACGAGCAGTACTTC
CASSGGTGTYEQYF
>NA|TRBV6-1|TRBJ1-1|14
TGTGCCAGCAGTGAATGGCAGGCGAACACTGAAGCTTTCTTT
CASSEWQANTEAFF
>TRBD2|TRBV4-1|TRBJ2-1|18
TGCGCCAGCAGCCAAGAAAATAGCGGGAGGTCGAGGTACAATGAGCAGTTCTTC
CASSQENSGRSRYNEQFF
>NA|TRBV21-1|TRBJ2-1|14
TGTGCCAGCAGAAGACCAAAGGGGTACAATGAGCAGTTCTTC
CASRRPKGYNEQFF
>TRBD1|TRBV7-2|TRBJ1-1|14
TGTGCCAGCAGCCCCCGACAGGGGAACACTGAAGCTTTCTTT
CASSPRQGNTEAFF
>NA|TRBV5-1|TRBJ2-3|14
TGCGCCAGCAGCTCTGCGGATAGCACAGATACGCAGTATTTT
CASSSADSTDTQYF
>TRBD1|TRBV5-1|TRBJ2-5|15
TGCGCCAGCAGCTTGGGACAGGGAGTATTGGAGACCCAGTACTTC
CASSLGQGVLETQYF
>TRBD2|TRBV7-9|TRBJ2-1|15
TGTGCCAGCATCGCCCGGGGGGGCCAATACAATGAGCAGTTCTTC
CASIARGGQYNEQFF
>TRBD1|TRBV7-2|TRBJ1-5|14
TGTGCCAGCAGGTCCGGACAGGGCAATCAGCCCCAGCATTTT
CASRSGQGNQPQHF
>NA|TRBV4-3|TRBJ2-7|15
TGCGCCAGCAGCCAAGAGGCAGCAGGAGGCTACGAGCAGTACTTC
CASSQEAAGGYEQYF
>TRBD1|TRBV5-5|TRBJ1-4|15
TGTGCCAGCAGCTTGTTGACAGGGGGTGATGAAAAACTGTTTTTT
CASSLLTGGDEKLFF
>NA|TRBV13|TRBJ2-1|13
TGTGCCAGCAGCTTACAGGGGAGTTATGAGCAGTTCTTC
CASSLQGSYEQFF
>TRBD1|TRBV7-2|TRBJ2-5|16
TGTGCCAGCAGCCAGTGGGGAGCAGGGGGCTTACAGACCCAGTACTTC
CASSQWGAGGLQTQYF
>NA|TRBV5-1|TRBJ2-1|15
TGCGCCAGCAGCTTGGTGCAGGGCCCGGGCAATGAGCAGTTCTTC
CASSLVQGPGNEQFF
>NA|TRBV7-6|TRBJ2-2|15
TGTGCCAGCAGCTCGGGACAATATTACACCGGGGAGCTGTTTTTT
CASSSGQYYTGELFF
>NA|TRBV9|TRBJ1-2|15
TGTGCCAGCAGCGCCCCCCCTCCGTCGGACTATGGCTACACCTTC
CASSAPPPSDYGYTF
>TRBD1|TRBV25-1|TRBJ2-5|14
TGTGCCAGCAGTCCCCGACAGGGGCAAGAGACCCAGTACTTC
CASSPRQGQETQYF
>NA|TRBV5-6|TRBJ2-7|14
TGTGCCAGCAGCTTTGACGTGGGGGCGCGGGAGCAGTACTTC
CASSFDVGAREQYF
>TRBD2|TRBV9|TRBJ2-1|17
TGTGCCAGCAGCTCGACTAGCGGGGGGATTAGATACAATGAGCAGTTCTTC
CASSSTSGGIRYNEQFF
>NA|TRBV5-1|TRBJ1-1|15
TGCGCCAGCAGCTTGGTCGGGGAGGGGTCCACTGAAGCTTTCTTT
CASSLVGEGSTEAFF
>TRBD1|TRBV19|TRBJ1-6|15
TGTGCCAGCAACCCAGGGGGATCCTATAATTCACCCCTCCACTTT
CASNPGGSYNSPLHF
>NA|TRBV12-2|TRBJ2-3|16
TGTGCAAGTCGCTTAGTGCCTAGCGGGAGTGCAGATACGCAGTATTTT
CASRLVPSGSADTQYF
>NA|TRBV11-2|TRBJ2-7|13
TGTGCCAGCAGCATAGGTCAGGGTTACGAGCAGTACTTC
CASSIGQGYEQYF
>TRBD1|TRBV9|TRBJ2-3|15
TGTGCCAGCAGCACCCAGGGGGAGAGCACAGATACGCAGTATTTT
CASSTQGESTDTQYF
>TRBD1|TRBV9|TRBJ2-7|14
TGTGCCAGCAGCGCGGGACAGGGGGACTACGAGCAGTACTTC
CASSAGQGDYEQYF